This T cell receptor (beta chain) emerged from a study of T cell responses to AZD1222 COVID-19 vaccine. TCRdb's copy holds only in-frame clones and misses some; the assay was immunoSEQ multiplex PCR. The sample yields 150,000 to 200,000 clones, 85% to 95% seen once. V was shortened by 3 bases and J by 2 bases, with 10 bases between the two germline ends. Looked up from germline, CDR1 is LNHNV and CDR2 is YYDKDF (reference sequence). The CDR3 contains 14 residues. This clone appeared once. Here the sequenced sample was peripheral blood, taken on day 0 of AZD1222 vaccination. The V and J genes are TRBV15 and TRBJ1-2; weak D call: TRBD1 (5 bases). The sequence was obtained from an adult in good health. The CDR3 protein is CATSSGTPNYGYTF. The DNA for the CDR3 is TGTGCCACCAGCAGCGGGACCCCCAACTATGGCTACACCTTC.